Listed here are 14 T cell receptor beta chains from one sample, sequenced in a study of cytomegalovirus exposure and HLA in healthy donors. The PCR had 60 Vbeta and 13 Jbeta primers. Sequenced by immunoSEQ multiplex PCR; TCRdb stores in-frame clones only, minus some. The sample shows more than 20,000 clones, about 80% of them seen only once. The specimen was PBMCs. The receptors come from a man between 60 and 70 years old in good health and CMV-seronegative.

The J gene is TRBJ2-5, the V gene TRBV7-2, with D maybe TRBD2 (6 bases). Germline-derived CDR1 and CDR2 are SGHTA and FQGNSA. V lost 0 bases and J 5 bases, leaving 10 bases between the germline ends. This CDR3 has 14 residues. The CDR3 DNA reads as TGTGCCAGCAGCTTAGCGGGAGGCGGGGAGACCCAGTACTTC. Its protein product is CASSLAGGGETQYF.

J is TRBJ2-2 and V is TRBV11-1; D call uncertain. Germline V gene data show CDR1 as SGHAT and CDR2 as FQDESV (reference sequence). The CDR3 contains 14 residues. The V gene lost 5 bases and the J gene lost 8 bases, with 15 bases spanning the gap. CDR3 coding DNA: TGTGCCAGCAGCGCTAAACGCGCATCAGGGGAGCTGTTTTTT. Translation: CASSAKRASGELFF.

This clone was detected a few times. The chain employs TRBV7-9 and TRBJ1-4; D is perhaps TRBD1 (5 bases). There are 17 residues in the CDR3. The V end was cut by 4 bases, the J end by 5 bases, with 20 bases between. Germline V CDR1 and CDR2: SEHNR, FQNEAQ (reference sequence). As DNA, the CDR3 is TGTGCCAGCAGCTCAGGTGGTGGTGGGGGGACCAATGAAAAACTGTTTTTT. This sequence encodes CASSSGGGGGTNEKLFF.

This sequence joins TRBV9 and TRBJ2-2; a weak D match, TRBD1 (5 bases). Germline V gene sequence: CDR1 SGDLS, CDR2 YYNGEE. Trimming took 4 bases from V and 3 from J, leaving 10 bases between them. The length of the CDR3 is 14 residues. The CDR3 here is CASSRQGHTGELFF. CDR3 DNA sequence: TGTGCCAGCAGCCGTCAGGGCCACACCGGGGAGCTGTTTTTT.

V and J are TRBV10-3 and TRBJ2-5, with D tentatively TRBD2 (6 bases). The CDR3 consists of 15 residues. V was cut by 6 bases and J by 5 bases, with 19 bases left in between. Germline V gene data show CDR1 as ENHRY and CDR2 as SYGVKD. The CDR3 sequence: CAIREGRVRSETQYF. In nucleotides, the CDR3 is TGTGCCATCAGGGAGGGTCGGGTGAGATCGGAGACCCAGTACTTC.

The chain uses TRBV18 and TRBJ2-1; 8 bases agree with TRBD2. V was pared by 4 bases and J by 9 bases, with 11 bases of the junction left unmatched. Germline CDR1 and CDR2: KGHSH and LQKENI. The CDR3 runs to 15 residues. CDR3 in amino acids: CASSLRDAAGGEQFF. The CDR3 DNA follows: TGTGCCAGCTCACTCCGGGACGCTGCGGGGGGTGAGCAGTTCTTC.

This chain connects TRBV19 to TRBJ2-7; 12 nucleotides line up with TRBD2. Per germline, CDR1 LNHDA and CDR2 SQIVND (reference sequence). The CDR3 has 15 residues. V gave up 4 bases and J gave up 9 bases; unmatched junction bases: 10. This CDR3 reads CASSTRLAGERRQYF. In DNA form, the CDR3 reads TGTGCCAGTAGTACCAGACTAGCGGGAGAACGGCGGCAGTACTTC.

This sequence joins TRBV9 and TRBJ1-5; 8 bases are shared with TRBD1. J lost 0 bases, V lost 5 bases, and 4 bases had no gene match. Germline V gives CDR1 SGDLS, CDR2 YYNGEE. This CDR3 spans 15 amino acids. This CDR3 reads CASRQGACSNQPQHF. As DNA, the CDR3 is TGTGCCAGCAGGCAGGGGGCTTGTAGCAATCAGCCCCAGCATTTT. Full variable domain (rest looked up from reference TRBV9 and TRBJ1-5): DSGVTQTPKHLITATGQRVTLRCSPRSGDLSVYWYQQSLDQGLQFLIQYYNGEERAKGNILERFSAQQFPDLHSELNLSSLELGDSALYFCASRQGACSNQPQHFGDGTRLSIL.

This chain joins TRBV29-1 and TRBJ2-3, with 8 bases matching TRBD2. Trimming removed 4 bases from V and 4 bases from J; junction bases left unmatched: 10. This CDR3 region has 15 residues. Per the germline V gene, CDR1 is SQVTM and CDR2 is ANQGSEA. CDR3 protein: CSVGDRGRMSDTQYF. In DNA form, the CDR3 reads TGCAGCGTTGGGGACCGCGGGAGGATGTCAGATACGCAGTATTTT.

A note on this clone: The missing conserved phenylalanine or tryptophan at the end of this CDR3 makes a read error likely. The chain couples TRBV7-9 to TRBJ1-1; 8 bases align to TRBD1. The ends lost 2 bases at V and 7 bases at J; junction bases unmatched: 9. CDR3 length equals 15 residues. The germline gives CDR1 SEHNR, CDR2 FQNEAQ (reference sequence). The CDR3 DNA follows: TGTGCCAGCAGCTTATGGGCGACAGGGGCAGGTGAAGCTTTCCTT. It encodes CASSLWATGAGEAFL.

This clone was counted a single time. The chain links TRBV30 to TRBJ2-1; D unresolved. In germline, CDR1 is GTSNPN, CDR2 SVGIG (reference sequence). Trimming took 1 base from V and 0 from J, leaving 7 bases between them. The CDR3 contains 14 residues. The CDR3 region has the DNA TGTGCCTGGAGTGGAACTCTCTCCTACAATGAGCAGTTCTTC. Encoded protein: CAWSGTLSYNEQFF.

In its sample, this clone was seen a few times. The CDR3 bases are TGCGCCAGCAGCCAAGATTTAGCAGAAAAACTGTTTTTT. It translates to CASSQDLAEKLFF. The genes are TRBV4-3 and TRBJ1-4; D is undetermined. Germline V lookup: CDR1 LGHNA, CDR2 YSLEER. The CDR3 spans 13 residues. The V gene lost 0 bases and the J gene lost 8 bases, with 7 bases spanning the gap.

The rearrangement uses TRBV28 and TRBJ1-3; 9 bases fit TRBD1. Trimming at V came to 1 base and at J to 4 bases, leaving 5 bases not matched to a gene. Per germline, CDR1 MDHEN and CDR2 SYDVKM. The CDR3 is made up of 16 amino acids. In DNA form, the CDR3 reads TGTGCCAGCAGTTTATATGGGACAGGGATAGGAAACACCATATATTTT. It is translated as CASSLYGTGIGNTIYF. The full variable domain, with the rest looked up from reference TRBV28 and TRBJ1-3, is DVKVTQSSRYLVKRTGEKVFLECVQDMDHENMFWYRQDPGLGLRLIYFSYDVKMKEKGDIPEGYSVSREKKERFSLILESASTNQTSMYLCASSLYGTGIGNTIYFGEGSWLTVV.

The chain is built from TRBV4-1 and TRBJ2-3, with 10 bases matching TRBD1. Germline V gene sequence: CDR1 MGHRA, CDR2 YSYEKL. V lost 4 bases to trimming and J lost 2 bases; unmatched junction nucleotides: 3. There are 15 residues in the CDR3. This CDR3 is CASSRDRGTTDTQYF. Here the CDR3 DNA reads TGCGCCAGCAGCCGGGACAGGGGAACCACAGATACGCAGTATTTT.